This TCR beta chain is drawn from a study of beta chain features in type 1 diabetes. Study as a whole: Cell yields, gender and age were comparable in patients and healthy donors.

The single heparinised draw taken from each donor contained roughly 100 mL of blood on average. CDR1 is SGHRS, CDR2 YFSETQ, per germline. The CDR3 covers 15 residues. V trimming: 7 bases; J trimming: 14 bases; junction bases outside the gene matches: 19. As every portion of the isolated RNA was reverse transcribed, the sequencing read expressed TCRB transcripts. The study sequenced naive, central memory and regulatory T cell samples to an average of about 3.6 million reads. Profiling relied on immunoSEQ multiplex PCR, and the TCRdb table lists in-frame clones only, not all of them. This table holds approximately 470,000 clones, 30% found once. In regard to this clone: What it binds is not known.

Study results and caveats: The study found moderately but significantly shorter TCRB CDR3s in all four CD4+ subsets of Type 1 diabetes patients.

The clonotype was recovered from a man younger than 30 in good health. What was sequenced was naive CD4+ T cells from blood. The V gene is TRBV5-1, the J gene TRBJ2-1; TRBD2 matches 9 bases. The CDR3 DNA is TGCGCCAGCCACAACGCCGCGACTAGCGGATATATGGAGTTCTTC. It encodes CASHNAATSGYMEFF. Full variable domain (rest looked up from reference TRBV5-1 and TRBJ2-1): KAGVTQTPRYLIKTRGQQVTLSCSPISGHRSVSWYQQTPGQGLQFLFEYFSETQRNKGNFPGRFSGRQFSNSRSEMNVSTLELGDSALYLCASHNAATSGYMEFFGPGTRLTVL.